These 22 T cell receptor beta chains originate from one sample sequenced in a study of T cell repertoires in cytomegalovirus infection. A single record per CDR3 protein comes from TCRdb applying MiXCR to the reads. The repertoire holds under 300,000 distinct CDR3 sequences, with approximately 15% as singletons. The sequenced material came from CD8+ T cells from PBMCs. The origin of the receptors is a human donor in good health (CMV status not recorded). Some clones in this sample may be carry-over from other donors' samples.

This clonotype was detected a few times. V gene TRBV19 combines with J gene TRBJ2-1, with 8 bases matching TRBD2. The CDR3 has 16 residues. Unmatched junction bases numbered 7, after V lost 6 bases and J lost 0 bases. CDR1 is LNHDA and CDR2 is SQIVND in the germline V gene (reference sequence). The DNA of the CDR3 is TGTGCCAGTAGCGAAGAGCGGGGGAGCTCCTACAATGAGCAGTTCTTC. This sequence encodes CASSEERGSSYNEQFF. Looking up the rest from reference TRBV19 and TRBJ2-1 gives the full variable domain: DGGITQSPKYLFRKEGQNVTLSCEQNLNHDAMYWYRQDPGQGLRLIYYSQIVNDFQKGDIAEGYSVSREKKESFPLTVTSAQKNPTAFYLCASSEERGSSYNEQFFGPGTRLTVL.

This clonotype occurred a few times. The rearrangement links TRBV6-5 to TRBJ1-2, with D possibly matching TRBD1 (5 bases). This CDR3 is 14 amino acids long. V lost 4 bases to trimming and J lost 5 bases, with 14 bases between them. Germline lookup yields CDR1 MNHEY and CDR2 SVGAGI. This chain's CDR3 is CASSLGDGLYGYTF. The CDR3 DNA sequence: TGTGCCAGCAGTTTGGGGGACGGCCTATATGGCTACACCTTC.

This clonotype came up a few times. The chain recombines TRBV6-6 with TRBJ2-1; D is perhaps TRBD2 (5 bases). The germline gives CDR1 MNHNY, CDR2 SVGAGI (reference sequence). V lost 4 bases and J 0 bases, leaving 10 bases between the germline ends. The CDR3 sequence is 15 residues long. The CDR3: CASSFGETSYNEQFF. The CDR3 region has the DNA TGTGCCAGCAGTTTCGGGGAAACCTCCTACAATGAGCAGTTCTTC.

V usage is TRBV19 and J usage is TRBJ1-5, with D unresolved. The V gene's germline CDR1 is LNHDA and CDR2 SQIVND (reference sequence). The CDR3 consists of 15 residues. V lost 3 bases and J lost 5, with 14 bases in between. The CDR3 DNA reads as TGTGCCAGTAGTATGGCAGAAGCGAGACATCAGCCCCAGCATTTT. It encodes CASSMAEARHQPQHF.

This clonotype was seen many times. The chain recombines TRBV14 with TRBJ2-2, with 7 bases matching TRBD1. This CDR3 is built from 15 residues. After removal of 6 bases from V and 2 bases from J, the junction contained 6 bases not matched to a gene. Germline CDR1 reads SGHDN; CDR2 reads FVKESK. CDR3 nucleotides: TGTGCCAGCAGGGAGACAGGGAAAAACACCGGGGAGCTGTTTTTT. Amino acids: CASRETGKNTGELFF.

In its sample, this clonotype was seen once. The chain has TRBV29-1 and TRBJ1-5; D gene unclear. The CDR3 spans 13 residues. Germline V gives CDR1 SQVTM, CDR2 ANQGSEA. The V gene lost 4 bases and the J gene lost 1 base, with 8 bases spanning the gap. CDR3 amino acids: CSVAPVSNQPQHF. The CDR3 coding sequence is TGCAGCGTTGCCCCCGTAAGCAATCAGCCCCAGCATTTT.

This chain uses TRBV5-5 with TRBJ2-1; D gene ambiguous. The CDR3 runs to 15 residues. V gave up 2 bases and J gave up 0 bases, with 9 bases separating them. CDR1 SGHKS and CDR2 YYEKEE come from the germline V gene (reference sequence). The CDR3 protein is CASSFWAVSYNEQFF. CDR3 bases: TGTGCCAGCAGCTTTTGGGCAGTCTCCTACAATGAGCAGTTCTTC.

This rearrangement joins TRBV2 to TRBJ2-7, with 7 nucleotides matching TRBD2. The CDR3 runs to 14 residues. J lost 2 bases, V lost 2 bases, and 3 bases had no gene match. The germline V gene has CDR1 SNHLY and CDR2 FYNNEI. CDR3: CASSERGTTYEQYF. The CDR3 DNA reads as TGTGCCAGCAGTGAACGAGGGACTACCTACGAGCAGTACTTC. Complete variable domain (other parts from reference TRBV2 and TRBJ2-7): EPEVTQTPSHQVTQMGQEVILRCVPISNHLYFYWYRQILGQKVEFLVSFYNNEISEKSEIFDDQFSVERPDGSNFTLKIRSTKLEDSAMYFCASSERGTTYEQYFGPGTRLTVT.

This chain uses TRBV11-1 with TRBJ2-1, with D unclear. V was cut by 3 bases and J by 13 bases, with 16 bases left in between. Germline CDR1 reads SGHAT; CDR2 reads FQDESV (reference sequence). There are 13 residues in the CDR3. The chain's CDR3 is CASSLSPLWRQFF. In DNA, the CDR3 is TGTGCCAGCAGCTTGTCACCCCTTTGGAGACAGTTCTTC.

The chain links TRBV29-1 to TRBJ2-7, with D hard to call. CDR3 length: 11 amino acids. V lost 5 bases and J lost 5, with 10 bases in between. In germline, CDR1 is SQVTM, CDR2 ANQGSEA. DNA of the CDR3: TGCAGCGTTATAGGCGTCGACGAGCAGTACTTC. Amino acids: CSVIGVDEQYF.

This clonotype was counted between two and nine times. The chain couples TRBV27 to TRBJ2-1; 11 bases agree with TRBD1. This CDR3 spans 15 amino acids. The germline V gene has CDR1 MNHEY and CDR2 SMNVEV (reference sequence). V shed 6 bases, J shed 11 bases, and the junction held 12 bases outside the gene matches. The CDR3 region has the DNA TGTGCCAGCAGAAAGGGGACAGGGGGGTTCGAGCAGCAGTTCTTC. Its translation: CASRKGTGGFEQQFF.

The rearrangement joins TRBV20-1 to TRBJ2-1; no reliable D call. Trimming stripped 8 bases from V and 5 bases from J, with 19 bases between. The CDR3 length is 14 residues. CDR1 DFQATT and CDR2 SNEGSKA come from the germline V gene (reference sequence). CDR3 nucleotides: TGCAGTTCTCAAAACCCAGCGATTCACAATGAGCAGTTCTTC. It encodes CSSQNPAIHNEQFF.

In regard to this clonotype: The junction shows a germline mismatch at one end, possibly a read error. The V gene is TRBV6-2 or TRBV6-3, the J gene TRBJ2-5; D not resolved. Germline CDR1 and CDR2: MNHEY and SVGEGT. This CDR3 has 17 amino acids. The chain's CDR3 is CASSHQTSAMYQETQYF. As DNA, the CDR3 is TGTGCCAGCAGTCACCAGACCAGCGCGATGTACCAAGAGACTCAGTACTTC.

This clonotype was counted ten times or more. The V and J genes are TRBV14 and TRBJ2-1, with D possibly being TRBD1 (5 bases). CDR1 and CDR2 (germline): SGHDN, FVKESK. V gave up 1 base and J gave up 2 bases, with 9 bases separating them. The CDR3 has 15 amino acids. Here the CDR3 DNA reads TGTGCCAGCAGCCAAGGTCAGGGCCCCTACAATGAGCAGTTCTTC. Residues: CASSQGQGPYNEQFF.

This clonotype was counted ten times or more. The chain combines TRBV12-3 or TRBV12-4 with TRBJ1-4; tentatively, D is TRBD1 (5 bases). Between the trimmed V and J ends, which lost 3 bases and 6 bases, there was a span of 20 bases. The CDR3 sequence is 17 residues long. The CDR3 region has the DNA TGTGCCAGCAGTTTCCCGGCTAGGGGTCCCGGAGATGAAAAACTGTTTTTT. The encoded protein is CASSFPARGPGDEKLFF.

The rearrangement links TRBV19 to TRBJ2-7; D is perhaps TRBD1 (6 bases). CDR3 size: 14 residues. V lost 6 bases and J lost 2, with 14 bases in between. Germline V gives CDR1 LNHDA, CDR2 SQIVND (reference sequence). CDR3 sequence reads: CASSPARGTYEQYF. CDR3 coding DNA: TGTGCCAGTAGCCCAGCGAGGGGGACCTACGAGCAGTACTTC.

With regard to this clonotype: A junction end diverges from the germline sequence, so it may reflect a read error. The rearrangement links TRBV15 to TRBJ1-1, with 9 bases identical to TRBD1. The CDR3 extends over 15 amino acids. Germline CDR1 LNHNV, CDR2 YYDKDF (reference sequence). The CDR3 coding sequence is TGTGCCACCAGCAGAGGAGACAGGGGGAACGCTGAAGCTTTCTTT. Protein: CATSRGDRGNAEAFF. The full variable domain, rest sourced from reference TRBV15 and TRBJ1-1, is DAMVIQNPRYQVTQFGKPVTLSCSQTLNHNVMYWYQQKSSQAPKLLFHYYDKDFNNEADTPDNFQSRRPNTSFCFLDIRSPGLGDTAMYLCATSRGDRGNAEAFFGQGTRLTVV.

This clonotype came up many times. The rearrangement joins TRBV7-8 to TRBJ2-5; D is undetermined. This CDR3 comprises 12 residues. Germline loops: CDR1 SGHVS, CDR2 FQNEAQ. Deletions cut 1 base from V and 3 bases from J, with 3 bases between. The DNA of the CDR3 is TGTGCCAGCAGCTTAGACGAAGAGACCCAGTACTTC. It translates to CASSLDEETQYF. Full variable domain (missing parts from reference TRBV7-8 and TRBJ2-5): GAGVSQSPRYKVAKRGQDVALRCDPISGHVSLFWYQQALGQGPEFLTYFQNEAQLDKSGLPSDRFFAERPEGSVSTLKIQRTQQEDSAVYLCASSLDEETQYFGPGTRLLVL.

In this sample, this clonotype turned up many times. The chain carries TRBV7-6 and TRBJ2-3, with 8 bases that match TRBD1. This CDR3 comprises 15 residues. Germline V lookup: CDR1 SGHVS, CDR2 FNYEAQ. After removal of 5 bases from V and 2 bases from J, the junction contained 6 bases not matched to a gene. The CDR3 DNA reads TGTGCCAGCAGCCCGGACAGGGCGAACACAGATACGCAGTATTTT. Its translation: CASSPDRANTDTQYF.

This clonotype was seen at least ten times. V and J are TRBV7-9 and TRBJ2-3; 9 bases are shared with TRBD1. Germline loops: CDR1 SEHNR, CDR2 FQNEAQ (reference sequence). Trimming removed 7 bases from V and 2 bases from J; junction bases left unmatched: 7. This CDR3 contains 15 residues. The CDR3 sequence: CASTTGTGHTDTQYF. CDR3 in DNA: TGTGCCAGCACCACGGGGACAGGGCACACAGATACGCAGTATTTT.

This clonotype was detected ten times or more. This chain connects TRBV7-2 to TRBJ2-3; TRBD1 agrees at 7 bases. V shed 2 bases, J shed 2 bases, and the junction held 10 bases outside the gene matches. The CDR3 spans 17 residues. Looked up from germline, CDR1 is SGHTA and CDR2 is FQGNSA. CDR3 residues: CASSLLARGTLTDTQYF. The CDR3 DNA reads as TGTGCCAGCAGCTTATTGGCCAGGGGGACCCTCACAGATACGCAGTATTTT. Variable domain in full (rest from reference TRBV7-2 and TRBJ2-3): GAGVSQSPSNKVTEKGKDVELRCDPISGHTALYWYRQSLGQGLEFLIYFQGNSAPDKSGLPSDRFSAERTGGSVSTLTIQRTQQEDSAVYLCASSLLARGTLTDTQYFGPGTRLTVL.

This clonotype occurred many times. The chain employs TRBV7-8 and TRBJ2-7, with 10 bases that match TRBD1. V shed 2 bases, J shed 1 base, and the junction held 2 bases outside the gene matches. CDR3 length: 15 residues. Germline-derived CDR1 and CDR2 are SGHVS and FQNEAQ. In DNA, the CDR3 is TGTGCCAGCAGCTTAAAGGGACAGGGGTCCTACGAGCAGTACTTC. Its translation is CASSLKGQGSYEQYF.